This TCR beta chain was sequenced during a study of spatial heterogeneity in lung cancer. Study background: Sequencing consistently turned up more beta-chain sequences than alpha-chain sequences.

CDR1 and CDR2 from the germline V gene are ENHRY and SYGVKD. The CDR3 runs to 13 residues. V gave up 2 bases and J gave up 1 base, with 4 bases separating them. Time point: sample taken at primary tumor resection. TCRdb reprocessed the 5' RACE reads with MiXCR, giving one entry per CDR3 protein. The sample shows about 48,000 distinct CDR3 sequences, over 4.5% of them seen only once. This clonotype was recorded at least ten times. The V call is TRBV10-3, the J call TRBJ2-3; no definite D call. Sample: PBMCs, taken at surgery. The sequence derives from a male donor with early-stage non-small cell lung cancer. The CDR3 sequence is CAISEPRTDTQYF. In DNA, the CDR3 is TGTGCCATCAGTGAGCCTCGCACAGATACGCAGTATTTT.